The clone carrying this T cell receptor beta chain was seen many times. The sample originates from a study of T-cell reconstitution after alpha-beta-depleted transplantation in children. Library preparation (for TCRbeta) was performed with unique molecular identifiers. TCRdb re-called the PCR reads with MiXCR, one entry per CDR3 protein. The sample holds 300,000 or so distinct CDR3 sequences, 9.9% seen once. CDR1 and CDR2 (germline): SEHNR, FQNEAQ (reference sequence). The V segment lost 6 bases and the J segment 2 bases; nucleotides outside the gene matches: 7. The CDR3 loop spans 16 amino acids. Here the sequenced sample was PBMCs from the stem cell graft donor, taken from the stem cell graft. The clonotype was recovered from a human donor who donated a stem cell graft to a child with SCID. The chain has TRBV7-9 and TRBJ2-1; 10 bases fit TRBD2. The CDR3 region is CASRFSGGITYNEQFF. The CDR3 DNA reads TGTGCCAGCAGATTTAGCGGGGGGATAACCTACAATGAGCAGTTCTTC.